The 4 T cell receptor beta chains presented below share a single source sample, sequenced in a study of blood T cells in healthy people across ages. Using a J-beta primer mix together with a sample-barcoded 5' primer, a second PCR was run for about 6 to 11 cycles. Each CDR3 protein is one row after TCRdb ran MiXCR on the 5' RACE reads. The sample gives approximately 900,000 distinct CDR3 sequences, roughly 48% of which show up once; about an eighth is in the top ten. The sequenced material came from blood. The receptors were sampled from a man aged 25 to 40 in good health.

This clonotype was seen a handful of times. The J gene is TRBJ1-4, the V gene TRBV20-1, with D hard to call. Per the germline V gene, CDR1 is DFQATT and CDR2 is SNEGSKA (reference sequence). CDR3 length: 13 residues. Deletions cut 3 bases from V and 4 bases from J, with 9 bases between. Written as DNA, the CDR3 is TGCAGTGCTAGCGGGGTCCTTAATGAAAAACTGTTTTTT. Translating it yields CSASGVLNEKLFF.

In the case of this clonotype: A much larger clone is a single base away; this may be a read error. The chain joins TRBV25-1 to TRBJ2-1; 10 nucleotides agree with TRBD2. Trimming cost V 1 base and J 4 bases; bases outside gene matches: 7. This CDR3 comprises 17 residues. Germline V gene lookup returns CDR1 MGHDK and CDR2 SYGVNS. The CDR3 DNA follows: TGTGCCAGCAGTGAATTGGCACCAGCGGGGGGGTACAATGAGCAGTTCTTC. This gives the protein CASSELAPAGGYNEQFF.

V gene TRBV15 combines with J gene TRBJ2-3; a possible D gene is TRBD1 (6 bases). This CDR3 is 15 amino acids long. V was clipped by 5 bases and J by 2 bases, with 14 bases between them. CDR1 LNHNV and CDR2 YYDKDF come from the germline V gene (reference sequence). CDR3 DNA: TGTGCCACCAGCGTCCGACAGGTACTCACAGATACGCAGTATTTT. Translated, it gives CATSVRQVLTDTQYF.

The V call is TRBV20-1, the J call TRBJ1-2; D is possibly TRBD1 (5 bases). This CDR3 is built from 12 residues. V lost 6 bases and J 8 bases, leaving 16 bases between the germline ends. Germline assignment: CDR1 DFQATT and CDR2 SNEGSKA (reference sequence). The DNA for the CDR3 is TGCAGTGCCGGGAGGACAAGTGGGGGCTACACCTTC. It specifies CSAGRTSGGYTF.